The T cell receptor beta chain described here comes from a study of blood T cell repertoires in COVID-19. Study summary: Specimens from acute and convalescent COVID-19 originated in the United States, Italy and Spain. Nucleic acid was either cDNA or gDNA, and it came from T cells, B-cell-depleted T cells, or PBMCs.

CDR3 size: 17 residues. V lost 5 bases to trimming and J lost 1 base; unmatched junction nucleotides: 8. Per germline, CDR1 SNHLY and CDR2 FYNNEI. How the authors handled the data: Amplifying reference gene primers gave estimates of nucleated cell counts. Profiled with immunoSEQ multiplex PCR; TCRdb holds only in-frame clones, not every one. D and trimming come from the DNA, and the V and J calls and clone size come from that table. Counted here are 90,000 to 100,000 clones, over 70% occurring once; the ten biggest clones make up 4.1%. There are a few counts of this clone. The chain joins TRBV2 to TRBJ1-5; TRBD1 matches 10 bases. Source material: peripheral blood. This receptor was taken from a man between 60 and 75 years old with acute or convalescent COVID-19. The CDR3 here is CASSKGQGIGSNQPQHF. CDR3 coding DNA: TGTGCCAGCAGTAAGGGACAGGGGATAGGGAGCAATCAGCCCCAGCATTTT.